What follows describes a single TCR beta chain. Its specificity is unknown. The record originates from a study of T-cell memory formation after mild COVID-19. The V gene's germline CDR1 is MNHEY and CDR2 SVGAGI. This CDR3 contains 15 residues. The ends lost 6 bases at V and 3 bases at J; junction bases unmatched: 6. Notes on the study in general: Chiefly within CM and EM were the contracting CD4+ clones; CD8+ ones were within EMRA. Prior to infection, memory already included some responding clones, suggesting cross-reactive memory joined.

Employing constant-segment primers, 5'RACE generated TCR alpha and TCR beta cDNA libraries bearing sample barcodes and UMIs. A single record per CDR3 protein comes from TCRdb applying MiXCR to the 5' RACE reads. The sample holds about 90,000 distinct CDR3 sequences, about 13% seen once. This chain connects TRBV6-5 to TRBJ2-1, with 9 bases aligning to TRBD2. This clonotype originated in an adult woman who had mild COVID-19 (a few samples of this study predate the infection). Cell type and time point are not known. The sequenced sample was PBMCs or a T cell subset sorted from them (not recorded which). DNA for the CDR3: TGTGCCAGCAGCGCCCCTAGCGGGATCTACAATGAGCAGTTCTTC. It specifies CASSAPSGIYNEQFF.